A single sample gave rise to the 6 T cell receptor beta chains below, sequenced in a study of shared clonotypes between healthy human individuals. TCRdb's copy holds only in-frame clones and misses some; the assay was immunoSEQ multiplex PCR. Among about 2 million clones listed, approximately 95% were seen once. Sequences were obtained from naive CD4+ T cells sorted from blood. Subset of the sample: CD45RA+ positively selected. The receptors were gathered from a man between 18 and 29 years old in good health.

This clone was observed once. The same CDR3 is also encoded by other DNA sequences in this sample. This chain connects TRBV7-2 to TRBJ2-7, with D hard to call. The CDR3 loop spans 14 amino acids. Trimming left V 3 bases short and J 2 bases short, with 11 bases between. Germline CDR1 SGHTA, CDR2 FQGNSA. This chain's CDR3 is CASSFGRAAYEQYF. The DNA of the CDR3 is TGTGCCAGCAGCTTTGGCCGTGCGGCCTACGAGCAGTACTTC.

The rearrangement links TRBV30 to TRBJ1-1; no reliable D call. Germline CDR1 reads GTSNPN; CDR2 reads SVGIG (reference sequence). Trimming removed 7 bases at V and 4 bases at J, with 13 bases between. The CDR3 covers 12 residues. The CDR3 region is CASATGRTEAFF. The CDR3 coding sequence is TGTGCCTCGGCGACGGGTCGCACTGAAGCTTTCTTT.

The chain uses TRBV5-1 and TRBJ2-5; a possible D gene is TRBD2 (7 bases). The V gene's germline CDR1 is SGHRS and CDR2 YFSETQ. This CDR3 spans 15 amino acids. The V end lost 3 bases, the J end lost 2 bases, and 14 bases lay between the germline ends. Written as DNA, the CDR3 is TGCGCCAGCAGCTGGGGCGGGGGCCTACAAGAGACCCAGTACTTC. It translates to CASSWGGGLQETQYF. The full variable domain, its missing parts supplied by reference TRBV5-1 and TRBJ2-5, is KAGVTQTPRYLIKTRGQQVTLSCSPISGHRSVSWYQQTPGQGLQFLFEYFSETQRNKGNFPGRFSGRQFSNSRSEMNVSTLELGDSALYLCASSWGGGLQETQYFGPGTRLLVL.

The CDR3: CASSFTGKTYEQYF. Here the CDR3 DNA reads TGTGCCAGCAGCTTCACAGGGAAGACCTACGAGCAGTACTTC. J is TRBJ2-7 and V is TRBV5-4, with a tentative D call TRBD1 (6 bases). Between the trimmed V and J ends, which lost 2 bases and 2 bases, there was a span of 11 bases. The CDR3 is 14 amino acids. The germline V gene encodes CDR1 SGHNT and CDR2 YYREEE (reference sequence).

In the case of this clone: Other DNA variants within this sample encode the same CDR3. CDR3 DNA sequence: TGTGCCAGCAGCTTGGGGCTCGCTGTTCAAGAGACCCAGTACTTC. Residues: CASSLGLAVQETQYF. V gene TRBV5-6 combines with J gene TRBJ2-5; D not certain. V lost 0 bases, J lost 2 bases, and 11 bases lay in between. The CDR3 is 15 amino acids. Per the germline V gene, CDR1 is SGHDT and CDR2 is YYEEEE.

The chain employs TRBV11-2 and TRBJ2-4; TRBD2 might be the D (5 bases). Germline CDR1 and CDR2: SGHAT and FQNNGV. V lost 4 bases and J lost 2, with 9 bases in between. CDR3 size: 14 residues. CDR3 sequence (DNA): TGTGCCAGCAGCTCGGACGGGACCAAAAACATTCAGTACTTC. This gives the protein CASSSDGTKNIQYF.